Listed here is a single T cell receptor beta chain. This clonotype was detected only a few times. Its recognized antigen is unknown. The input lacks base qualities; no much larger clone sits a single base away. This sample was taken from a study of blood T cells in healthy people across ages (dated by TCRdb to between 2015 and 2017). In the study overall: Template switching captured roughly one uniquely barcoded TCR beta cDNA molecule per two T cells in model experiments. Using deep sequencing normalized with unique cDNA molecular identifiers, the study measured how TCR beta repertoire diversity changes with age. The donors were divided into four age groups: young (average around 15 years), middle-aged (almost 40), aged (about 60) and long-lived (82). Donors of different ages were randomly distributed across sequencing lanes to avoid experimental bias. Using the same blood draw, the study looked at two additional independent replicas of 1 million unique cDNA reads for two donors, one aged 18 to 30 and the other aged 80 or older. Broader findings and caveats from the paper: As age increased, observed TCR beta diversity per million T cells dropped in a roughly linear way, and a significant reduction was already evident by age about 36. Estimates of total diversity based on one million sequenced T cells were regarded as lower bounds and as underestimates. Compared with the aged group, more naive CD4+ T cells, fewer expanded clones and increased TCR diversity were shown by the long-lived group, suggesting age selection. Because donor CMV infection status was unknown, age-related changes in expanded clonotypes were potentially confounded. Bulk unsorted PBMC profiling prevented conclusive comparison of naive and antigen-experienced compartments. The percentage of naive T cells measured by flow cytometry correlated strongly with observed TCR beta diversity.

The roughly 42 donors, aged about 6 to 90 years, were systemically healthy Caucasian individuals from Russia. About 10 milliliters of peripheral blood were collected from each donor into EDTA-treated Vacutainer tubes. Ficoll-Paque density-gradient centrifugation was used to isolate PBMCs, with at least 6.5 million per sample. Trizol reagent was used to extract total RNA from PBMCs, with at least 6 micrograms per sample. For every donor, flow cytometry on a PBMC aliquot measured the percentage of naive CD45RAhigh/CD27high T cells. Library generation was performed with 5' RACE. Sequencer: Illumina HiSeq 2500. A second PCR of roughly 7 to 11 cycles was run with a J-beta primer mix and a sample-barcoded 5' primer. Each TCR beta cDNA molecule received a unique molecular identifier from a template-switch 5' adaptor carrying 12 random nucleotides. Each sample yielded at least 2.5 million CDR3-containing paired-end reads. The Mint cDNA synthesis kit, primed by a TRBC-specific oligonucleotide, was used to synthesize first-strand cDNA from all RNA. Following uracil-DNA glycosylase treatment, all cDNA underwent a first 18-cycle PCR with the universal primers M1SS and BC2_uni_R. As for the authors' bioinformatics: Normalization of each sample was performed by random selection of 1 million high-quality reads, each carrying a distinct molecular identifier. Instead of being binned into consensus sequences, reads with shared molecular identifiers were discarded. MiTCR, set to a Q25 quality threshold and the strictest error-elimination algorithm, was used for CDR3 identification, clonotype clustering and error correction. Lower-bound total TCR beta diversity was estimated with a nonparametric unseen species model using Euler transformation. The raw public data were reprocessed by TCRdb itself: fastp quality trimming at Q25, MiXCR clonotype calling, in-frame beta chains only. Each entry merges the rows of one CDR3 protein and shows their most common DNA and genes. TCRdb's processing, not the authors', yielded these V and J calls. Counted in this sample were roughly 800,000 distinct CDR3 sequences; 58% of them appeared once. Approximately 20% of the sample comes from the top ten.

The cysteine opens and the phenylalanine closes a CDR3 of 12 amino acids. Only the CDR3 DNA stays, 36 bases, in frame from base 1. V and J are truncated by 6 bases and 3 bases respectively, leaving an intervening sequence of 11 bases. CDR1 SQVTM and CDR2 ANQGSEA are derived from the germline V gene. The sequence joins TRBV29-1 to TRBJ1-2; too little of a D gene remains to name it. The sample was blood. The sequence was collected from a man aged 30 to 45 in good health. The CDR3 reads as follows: CSVSLVDYGYTF. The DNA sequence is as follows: TGCAGCGTGAGTCTAGTCGACTATGGCTACACCTTC.